Listed here are 30 T cell receptor beta chains from one sample, sequenced in a study of CD8+ T cells in alopecia areata. cDNA prepared by RNA extraction and subsequent reverse transcription served as the template for sequencing. Sequencing used immunoSEQ multiplex PCR; TCRdb keeps in-frame clones, though not all of them. The data contain approximately 180,000 clones, over 55% of them singletons. Sequences were derived from CD4+ T cells sorted from blood, sampled at week 0. The receptor set was obtained from a human donor with alopecia areata.

V and J are TRBV19 and TRBJ1-5, with 9 positions matching TRBD1. The CDR3 covers 14 residues. The V gene end was trimmed by 7 bases and the J gene end by 2 bases; junction bases not matched to a gene: 3. Germline lookup yields CDR1 LNHDA and CDR2 SQIVND (reference sequence). CDR3 sequence: CASTRTGGNQPQHF. The CDR3 nucleotides read TGTGCCAGTACTCGGACAGGGGGCAATCAGCCCCAGCATTTT.

As concerns this clone: Other DNA sequences in this specimen translate into the identical CDR3. The chain couples TRBV7-2 to TRBJ2-7; a possible D gene is TRBD1 (6 bases). Germline loops: CDR1 SGHTA, CDR2 FQGNSA. The CDR3 has 14 amino acids. Trimming cost V 5 bases and J 3 bases, with 14 bases left between them. The CDR3 region has the DNA TGTGCCAGCAGCCTAGGGGGAACGCACTACGAGCAGTACTTC. This translates into CASSLGGTHYEQYF.

This chain joins TRBV6-5 and TRBJ2-1; TRBD2 matches 7 bases. Per the germline V gene, CDR1 is MNHEY and CDR2 is SVGAGI. V lost 6 bases to trimming and J lost 15 bases; unmatched junction nucleotides: 17. The CDR3 is 14 residues long. The DNA for the CDR3 is TGTGCCAGCAGGGAGGGAGCGCCACGGACTAGACTGTTCTTC. It translates to CASREGAPRTRLFF.

This chain links TRBV30 with TRBJ2-3; D might be TRBD2 (5 bases). Germline CDR1 GTSNPN, CDR2 SVGIG (reference sequence). V was cut by 2 bases and J by 5 bases, with 11 bases left in between. There are 13 residues in the CDR3. The CDR3 region has the DNA TGTGCCTGGAGTTTCGGGGTGGTAGATACGCAGTATTTT. As protein: CAWSFGVVDTQYF.

This clone was seen once. The gene calls are TRBV27 and TRBJ1-5; TRBD1 matches 9 bases. This CDR3 comprises 16 residues. J lost 3 bases, V lost 2 bases, and 5 bases had no gene match. Looked up from germline, CDR1 is MNHEY and CDR2 is SMNVEV (reference sequence). The CDR3 spells CASSLMGTGLNQPQHF. CDR3 bases: TGTGCCAGCAGTTTAATGGGGACAGGGCTCAATCAGCCCCAGCATTTT.

In its sample, this clone was seen once. Compared with germline, one end of the junction differs, possibly owing to a read error. The rearrangement uses TRBV7-2 and TRBJ1-4; 7 bases line up with TRBD1. The CDR3 totals 12 residues. The germline V gene has CDR1 SGHTA and CDR2 FQGNSA. Here the CDR3 reads CASSQGQEKLSF. CDR3 nucleotides: TGCGCCAGCAGCCAAGGACAGGAAAAACTGTCTTTT.

This clone has just one count. The V call is TRBV19, the J call TRBJ1-5; perhaps TRBD1 as D (5 bases). Germline V gives CDR1 LNHDA, CDR2 SQIVND (reference sequence). The CDR3 has 14 amino acids. V dropped 2 bases and J dropped 6 bases, with 11 bases sitting between them. CDR3 in DNA: TGTGCCAGTAGTATACGGGGCGCGGGTCAGCCCCAGCATTTT. Residues: CASSIRGAGQPQHF.

This clone was picked up a small number of times. The chain combines TRBV29-1 with TRBJ2-3; 8 bases fit TRBD2. V was pared by 4 bases and J by 0 bases, with 6 bases of the junction left unmatched. Germline lookup yields CDR1 SQVTM and CDR2 ANQGSEA. CDR3 length: 15 amino acids. CDR3 nucleotide sequence: TGCAGCGTTGCAGCGGGAGCCCCTAGCACAGATACGCAGTATTTT. This sequence encodes CSVAAGAPSTDTQYF.

This clone was recorded a few times. V and J are TRBV10-3 and TRBJ1-5; D possibly corresponds to TRBD1 (5 bases). The CDR3 totals 13 residues. Germline CDR1 ENHRY, CDR2 SYGVKD. V was trimmed by 4 bases and J by 2 bases, leaving 6 bases between them. DNA of the CDR3: TGTGCCATCAGTGGGGACGGCAATCAGCCCCAGCATTTT. This encodes CAISGDGNQPQHF.

Judged by abundance, this clone is medium-sized (0.01 to 0.1%). The same CDR3 also results from other DNA sequences found in this sample. The chain carries TRBV7-9 and TRBJ2-7; the D call may be TRBD1 or TRBD2 (5 bases each). The CDR3 consists of 12 residues. Trimming shortened V by 9 bases and J by 3 bases, and 12 bases separated the two germline ends. Germline lookup yields CDR1 SEHNR and CDR2 FQNEAQ (reference sequence). CDR3 bases: TGTGCCAGTGGGGACGGAAGCTACGAGCAGTACTTC. Its translation is CASGDGSYEQYF.

This clone was recorded a few times. Other DNA sequences in the same sample also yield this CDR3. Here the CDR3 reads CSVDRLNTEAFF. Written as DNA, the CDR3 is TGCAGCGTTGATAGGTTGAACACTGAAGCTTTCTTT. The gene calls are TRBV29-1 and TRBJ1-1; D is unresolved. CDR3 size: 12 residues. V lost 3 bases to trimming and J lost 0 bases, with 5 bases between them. Germline CDR1 reads SQVTM; CDR2 reads ANQGSEA.

The genes are TRBV10-3 and TRBJ2-3, with D unclear. Germline V gives CDR1 ENHRY, CDR2 SYGVKD. Trimming left V 4 bases short and J 2 bases short, with 13 bases between. The CDR3 is made up of 15 amino acids. The CDR3, as DNA: TGTGCCATCAGTGGGGGTAGAACTCACACAGATACGCAGTATTTT. It specifies CAISGGRTHTDTQYF.

The chain has TRBV27 and TRBJ2-3; D unclear. The CDR3 is 12 amino acids. Per germline, CDR1 MNHEY and CDR2 SMNVEV (reference sequence). V lost 6 bases and J lost 6, with 10 bases in between. CDR3 loop: CASSPSLDTQYF. CDR3 in DNA: TGTGCCAGCAGCCCATCTTTGGATACGCAGTATTTT.

V and J are TRBV30 and TRBJ1-5, with 9 bases that match TRBD1. The CDR3 extends over 13 amino acids. Germline V gene lookup returns CDR1 GTSNPN and CDR2 SVGIG (reference sequence). V gave up 5 bases and J gave up 6 bases; unmatched junction bases: 5. CDR3 protein: CAWGTGGGQPQHF. The CDR3 nucleotides read TGTGCCTGGGGAACAGGGGGCGGTCAGCCCCAGCATTTT.

V and J are TRBV6-5 and TRBJ2-5; 10 bases are shared with TRBD1. The CDR3 totals 14 residues. V lost 7 bases and J lost 5; bases outside the gene matches: 7. Germline lookup yields CDR1 MNHEY and CDR2 SVGAGI. The CDR3 bases are TGTGCCAGCACTCAGACAGGGGGCGCGGAGACCCAGTACTTC. Translating it yields CASTQTGGAETQYF.

This clone showed up many times. The chain is built from TRBV19 and TRBJ1-5; no clear D gene. V was shortened by 3 bases and J by 3 bases, with 12 bases between the two germline ends. This CDR3 contains 15 residues. Germline values: CDR1 LNHDA, CDR2 SQIVND (reference sequence). DNA of the CDR3: TGTGCCAGTAGTATGGGCGCAGTCAACAATCAGCCCCAGCATTTT. Amino acids: CASSMGAVNNQPQHF.

This clone was counted only a few times. The V call is TRBV11-2, the J call TRBJ1-1, with 8 bases lining up with TRBD1. V lost 5 bases to trimming and J lost 7 bases; unmatched junction nucleotides: 6. The CDR3 spans 13 residues. The germline V gene has CDR1 SGHAT and CDR2 FQNNGV. CDR3 coding DNA: TGTGCCAGCAGCCGAGGACAGGGCGGTGAAGCTTTCTTT. Translation gives CASSRGQGGEAFF. Using reference TRBV11-2 and TRBJ1-1 for the parts outside the CDR3, the full variable domain is EAGVAQSPRYKIIEKRQSVAFWCNPISGHATLYWYQQILGQGPKLLIQFQNNGVVDDSQLPKDRFSAERLKGVDSTLKIQPAKLEDSAVYLCASSRGQGGEAFFGQGTRLTVV.

This clone was counted once. The V and J genes are TRBV2 and TRBJ2-1, with TRBD2 as a possible D gene (7 bases). The CDR3 contains 15 residues. Germline assignment: CDR1 SNHLY and CDR2 FYNNEI. The V gene lost 3 bases and the J gene lost 1 base, with 10 bases spanning the gap. The CDR3 sequence is CASSEGGGSYNEQFF. The CDR3 DNA follows: TGTGCCAGCAGTGAGGGAGGGGGATCCTACAATGAGCAGTTCTTC.

In DNA, the CDR3 is TGCAGCGACAAGACAGGGATCTCTGGAGCTTTCTTT. It is translated as CSDKTGISGAFF. This chain uses TRBV29-1 with TRBJ1-1, with TRBD1 identical over 7 bases. The germline gives CDR1 SQVTM, CDR2 ANQGSEA. Unmatched junction bases numbered 12, after V lost 7 bases and J lost 10 bases. The CDR3 is 12 residues long.

V and J are TRBV9 and TRBJ1-6, with D hard to call. The CDR3 is 13 residues long. Trimming cost V 4 bases and J 9 bases, with 11 bases left between them. The germline V gene encodes CDR1 SGDLS and CDR2 YYNGEE. The DNA for the CDR3 is TGTGCCAGCAGCCCTATCGACACTTCACCCCTCCACTTT. Its translation is CASSPIDTSPLHF.

The rearrangement joins TRBV9 to TRBJ2-3; TRBD2 matches at 9 bases. This CDR3 comprises 16 residues. CDR1 and CDR2 (germline): SGDLS, YYNGEE. Trimming removed 3 bases from V and 0 bases from J; junction bases left unmatched: 5. The CDR3 spells CASSAVAGDSTDTQYF. In DNA form, the CDR3 reads TGTGCCAGCAGCGCCGTAGCGGGGGATAGCACAGATACGCAGTATTTT.

V gene TRBV11-2 combines with J gene TRBJ2-3, with 9 nucleotides matching TRBD1. J was trimmed by 0 bases and V by 0 bases; bases with no gene match: 7. The CDR3 loop spans 18 amino acids. Germline V gene lookup returns CDR1 SGHAT and CDR2 FQNNGV. In nucleotides, the CDR3 is TGTGCCAGCAGCTTAGATCATCCGGGACAGGGAAGCACAGATACGCAGTATTTT. This sequence encodes CASSLDHPGQGSTDTQYF.

This CDR3 is CSVVRGPEAFF. CDR3 coding DNA: TGCAGCGTCGTCAGGGGTCCTGAAGCTTTCTTT. The gene calls are TRBV29-1 and TRBJ1-1, with D maybe TRBD1 (6 bases). Trimming left V 6 bases short and J 6 bases short, with 11 bases between. Germline CDR1 reads SQVTM; CDR2 reads ANQGSEA. The CDR3 is 11 residues long.

The gene calls are TRBV10-3 and TRBJ2-5, with 7 bases fitting TRBD2. Germline V gene lookup returns CDR1 ENHRY and CDR2 SYGVKD. V gave up 9 bases and J gave up 4 bases; unmatched junction bases: 5. The CDR3 contains 12 residues. This CDR3 reads CAISREGETQYF. The CDR3 bases are TGTGCCATTAGCAGGGAGGGAGAGACCCAGTACTTC.

V usage is TRBV30 and J usage is TRBJ1-2; D ambiguous. V lost 0 bases and J 3 bases, leaving 14 bases between the germline ends. Germline CDR1 GTSNPN, CDR2 SVGIG (reference sequence). The CDR3 is 15 amino acids. CDR3 nucleotides: TGTGCCTGGAGTGTATCGGGGATGGGGTACTATGGCTACACCTTC. Amino acids: CAWSVSGMGYYGYTF.

V is TRBV30 and J is TRBJ1-4, with D unresolved. CDR3 length: 14 residues. CDR1 GTSNPN and CDR2 SVGIG come from the germline V gene (reference sequence). Trimming stripped 4 bases from V and 5 bases from J, with 14 bases between. CDR3 region: CAWMNTEKNEKLFF. In DNA, the CDR3 is TGTGCCTGGATGAACACAGAGAAGAATGAAAAACTGTTTTTT.

V gene TRBV7-8 combines with J gene TRBJ2-7; D might be TRBD1 (6 bases). This CDR3 has 12 residues. Germline CDR1 is SGHVS and CDR2 is FQNEAQ. Between the trimmed V and J ends, which lost 5 bases and 6 bases, there was a span of 11 bases. The CDR3 DNA reads as TGTGCCAGCAGCCATTCCAGGGGCGAGCAGTACTTC. As protein: CASSHSRGEQYF.

The chain links TRBV9 to TRBJ1-2, with D unclear. The germline V gene encodes CDR1 SGDLS and CDR2 YYNGEE. CDR3 size: 15 residues. V was pared by 3 bases and J by 8 bases, with 20 bases between. The CDR3 DNA is TGTGCCAGCAGCGAGTGGGGTAGAGCCCCTAAGGGCTACACCTTC. Its protein product is CASSEWGRAPKGYTF.

This clone was recorded a few times. The chain has TRBV7-2 and TRBJ2-5, with 7 positions matching TRBD1. V gave up 5 bases and J gave up 1 base; unmatched junction bases: 4. Germline V gives CDR1 SGHTA, CDR2 FQGNSA. CDR3 size: 14 residues. This chain's CDR3 is CASSAGTAQETQYF. The CDR3 DNA reads as TGTGCCAGCAGCGCCGGGACAGCCCAAGAGACCCAGTACTTC. Full variable domain (outside the CDR3, taken from reference TRBV7-2 and TRBJ2-5): GAGVSQSPSNKVTEKGKDVELRCDPISGHTALYWYRQSLGQGLEFLIYFQGNSAPDKSGLPSDRFSAERTGGSVSTLTIQRTQQEDSAVYLCASSAGTAQETQYFGPGTRLLVL.

The table lists this clone with a few counts. The chain joins TRBV5-1 to TRBJ2-5, with D unclear. V gave up 1 base and J gave up 5 bases, with 9 bases separating them. The CDR3 spans 13 residues. The germline V gene encodes CDR1 SGHRS and CDR2 YFSETQ. The CDR3: CASSLILRETQYF. The CDR3 region has the DNA TGCGCCAGCAGCTTGATCCTTCGGGAGACCCAGTACTTC. Full variable domain (missing parts from reference TRBV5-1 and TRBJ2-5): KAGVTQTPRYLIKTRGQQVTLSCSPISGHRSVSWYQQTPGQGLQFLFEYFSETQRNKGNFPGRFSGRQFSNSRSEMNVSTLELGDSALYLCASSLILRETQYFGPGTRLLVL.